What follows is one T cell receptor (beta chain) and its context. The sample comes from a study of T cells in Graves' hyperthyroidism and ophthalmopathy. Amplification of TCR beta CDR3 regions was performed using RNA transcripts as template. The HTBI primer set drove a first-round RT-PCR of the TCR CDR3. Each CDR3 protein is one row after TCRdb ran MiXCR on the multiplex PCR reads. This sample has roughly 570,000 distinct CDR3 sequences, with around 46% found just once. The V gene's germline CDR1 is KGHDR and CDR2 SFDVKD. After removal of 0 bases from V and 9 bases from J, the junction contained 4 bases not matched to a gene. The CDR3 extends over 16 amino acids.

Sample: peripheral blood or thyroid tissue (not recorded which). This sequence joins TRBV24-1 and TRBJ2-1, with TRBD2 identical over 13 bases. The TCR sequence derives from a woman between 18 and 29 years old with Graves' hyperthyroidism. Here the CDR3 reads CATSDLGLAGDAEQFF. Written as DNA, the CDR3 is TGTGCCACCAGTGATTTGGGACTAGCGGGAGACGCTGAGCAGTTCTTC.